These 10 T cell receptor beta chains came from one sample sequenced in a study of T-cell reconstitution after alpha-beta-depleted transplantation in children. Study-wide results and caveats: A year post-transplant, T-cell counts and diversity derived mostly from newly produced T cells.

These receptors have no identified antigens. Researchers prepared the TCRbeta library using unique molecular identifiers, the study reports. TCRdb analysed the PCR reads with MiXCR anew, one entry per CDR3 protein. This sample has hundreds of thousands of distinct CDR3 sequences, with less than 9.5% found just once. The material was peripheral blood, obtained 360 days after TCRalphabeta/CD19-depleted stem cell transplant. All receptors derive from a female patient aged 2 to 10 who had a stem cell transplant for Fanconi anemia, so the T cells may come from the graft donor.

The chain joins TRBV7-6 to TRBJ2-2; the match to TRBD2 covers 12 bases. The CDR3 is 17 residues long. CDR1 SGHVS and CDR2 FNYEAQ come from the germline V gene. The J segment lost 6 bases and the V segment lost 3 bases, leaving 8 bases of the junction unmatched. The CDR3 spells CASSLSLAGGPSGELFF. CDR3 DNA: TGTGCCAGCAGCTTGAGCCTAGCGGGGGGGCCTTCCGGGGAGCTGTTTTTT.

This clonotype was recorded a few times. The chain combines TRBV6-1 with TRBJ2-1; no clear D. The CDR3 is 15 residues long. Germline values: CDR1 MNHNS, CDR2 SASEGT. The V end lost 6 bases, the J end lost 1 base, and 13 bases lay between the germline ends. CDR3 coding DNA: TGTGCCAGCAGAGGAGACCAACCGTCCTACAATGAGCAGTTCTTC. It is translated as CASRGDQPSYNEQFF.

This clonotype was found a few times. The CDR3 is CASSYRTELPATSSTDTQYF. In nucleotides, the CDR3 is TGTGCCAGCAGTTACAGGACAGAGCTCCCCGCTACTTCTAGCACAGATACGCAGTATTTT. The chain combines TRBV6-2 or TRBV6-3 with TRBJ2-3, with D tentatively TRBD1 (6 bases). Trimming pared 2 bases from V and 0 bases from J, leaving 24 bases between. Germline V gene lookup returns CDR1 MNHEY and CDR2 SVGEGT. This CDR3 has 20 residues.

This clonotype was picked up a small number of times. The chain employs TRBV18 and TRBJ2-3, with 11 bases matching TRBD2. Trimming removed 0 bases from V and 1 base from J; junction bases left unmatched: 0. CDR3 size: 16 residues. Germline CDR1 reads KGHSH; CDR2 reads LQKENI. CDR3 region: CASSPPLAGGTDTQYF. The CDR3, as DNA: TGTGCCAGCTCACCACCACTAGCGGGGGGCACAGATACGCAGTATTTT. Complete variable domain (other parts from reference TRBV18 and TRBJ2-3): NAGVMQNPRHLVRRRGQEARLRCSPMKGHSHVYWYRQLPEEGLKFMVYLQKENIIDESGMPKERFSAEFPKEGPSILRIQQVVRGDSAAYFCASSPPLAGGTDTQYFGPGTRLTVL.

In its sample, this clonotype was seen many times. The rearrangement joins TRBV5-1 to TRBJ2-1; D perhaps matches TRBD2 (5 bases). Looked up from germline, CDR1 is SGHRS and CDR2 is YFSETQ. The CDR3 is made up of 16 amino acids. V was clipped by 2 bases and J by 0 bases, with 12 bases between them. CDR3 sequence reads: CASSFSSRSSYNEQFF. In DNA, the CDR3 is TGCGCCAGCAGCTTCTCTAGCCGAAGCTCCTACAATGAGCAGTTCTTC.

This clonotype was seen a few times. The chain recombines TRBV20-1 with TRBJ2-7; 7 bases are shared with TRBD1. Trimming took 1 base from V and 6 from J; bases not matched to a gene: 9. Germline values: CDR1 DFQATT, CDR2 SNEGSKA (reference sequence). CDR3 length: 14 residues. The CDR3: CSARVGQWPSEQYV. In DNA form, the CDR3 reads TGCAGTGCTAGAGTGGGACAGTGGCCATCCGAGCAGTACGTC.

This clonotype was counted many times. J is TRBJ2-1 and V is TRBV2, with 11 nucleotides matching TRBD2. Unmatched junction bases numbered 1, after V lost 3 bases and J lost 0 bases. Germline assignment: CDR1 SNHLY and CDR2 FYNNEI. The CDR3 sequence is 16 residues long. In nucleotides, the CDR3 is TGTGCCAGCAGTGAGCTAGCGGGAGGCTCCTACAATGAGCAGTTCTTC. Translating gives CASSELAGGSYNEQFF.

This rearrangement joins TRBV7-2 to TRBJ1-4, with TRBD1 as a possible D gene (6 bases). This CDR3 spans 15 amino acids. V shed 3 bases and J shed 8 bases, with 16 bases lying between them. The V gene's germline CDR1 is SGHTA and CDR2 FQGNSA. CDR3 sequence reads: CASSFSQGRAEKLFF. The CDR3 nucleotides are TGTGCCAGCAGCTTCTCACAGGGTCGGGCCGAAAAACTGTTTTTT. The whole variable domain, filled in from reference TRBV7-2 and TRBJ1-4, reads GAGVSQSPSNKVTEKGKDVELRCDPISGHTALYWYRQSLGQGLEFLIYFQGNSAPDKSGLPSDRFSAERTGGSVSTLTIQRTQQEDSAVYLCASSFSQGRAEKLFFGSGTQLSVL.

The gene calls are TRBV5-1 and TRBJ2-7; the D is unclear. V was cut by 4 bases and J by 3 bases, with 11 bases left in between. The CDR3 length is 13 residues. Germline lookup yields CDR1 SGHRS and CDR2 YFSETQ. The CDR3 is CASSPETGYEQYF. In DNA, the CDR3 is TGCGCCAGCAGCCCCGAAACTGGCTACGAGCAGTACTTC. The complete variable domain, with remaining parts taken from reference TRBV5-1 and TRBJ2-7, reads KAGVTQTPRYLIKTRGQQVTLSCSPISGHRSVSWYQQTPGQGLQFLFEYFSETQRNKGNFPGRFSGRQFSNSRSEMNVSTLELGDSALYLCASSPETGYEQYFGPGTRLTVT.

At least ten counts were recorded for this clonotype. In nucleotides, the CDR3 is TGCGCCAGCAGCTTGATCCCGAAACTCTCCTACAATGAGCAGTTCTTC. Its translation is CASSLIPKLSYNEQFF. The chain employs TRBV5-1 and TRBJ2-1; D call uncertain. V was cut by 1 base and J by 0 bases, with 11 bases left in between. The CDR3 spans 16 residues. Germline CDR1 and CDR2: SGHRS and YFSETQ. The full variable domain, rest sourced from reference TRBV5-1 and TRBJ2-1, is KAGVTQTPRYLIKTRGQQVTLSCSPISGHRSVSWYQQTPGQGLQFLFEYFSETQRNKGNFPGRFSGRQFSNSRSEMNVSTLELGDSALYLCASSLIPKLSYNEQFFGPGTRLTVL.